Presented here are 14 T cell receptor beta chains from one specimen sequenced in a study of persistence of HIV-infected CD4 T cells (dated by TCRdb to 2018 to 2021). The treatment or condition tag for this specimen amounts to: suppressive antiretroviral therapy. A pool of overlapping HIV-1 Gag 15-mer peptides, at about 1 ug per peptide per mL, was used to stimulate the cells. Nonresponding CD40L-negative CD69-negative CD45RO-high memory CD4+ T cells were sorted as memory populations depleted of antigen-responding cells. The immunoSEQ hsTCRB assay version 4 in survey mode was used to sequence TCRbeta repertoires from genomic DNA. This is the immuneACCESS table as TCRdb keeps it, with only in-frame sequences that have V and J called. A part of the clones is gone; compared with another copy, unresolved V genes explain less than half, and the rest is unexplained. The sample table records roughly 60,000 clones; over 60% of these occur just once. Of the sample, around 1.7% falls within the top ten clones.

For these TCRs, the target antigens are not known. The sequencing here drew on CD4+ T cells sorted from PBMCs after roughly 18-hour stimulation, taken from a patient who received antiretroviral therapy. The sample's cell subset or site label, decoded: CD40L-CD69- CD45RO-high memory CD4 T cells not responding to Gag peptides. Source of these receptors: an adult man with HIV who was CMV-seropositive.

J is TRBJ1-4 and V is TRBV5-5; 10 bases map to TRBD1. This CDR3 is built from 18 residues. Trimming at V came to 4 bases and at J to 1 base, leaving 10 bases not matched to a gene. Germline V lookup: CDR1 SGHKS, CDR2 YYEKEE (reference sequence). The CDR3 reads CASSLGQGGLLTNEKLFF. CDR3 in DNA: TGTGCCAGCAGCCTAGGACAGGGGGGCCTCTTAACTAATGAAAAACTGTTTTTT.

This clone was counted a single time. CDR3 sequence reads: CASMETQNSPLHF. CDR3 bases: TGTGCCAGCATGGAGACACAGAATTCACCCCTCCACTTT. The genes are TRBV27 and TRBJ1-6; no reliable D call. Germline V lookup: CDR1 MNHEY, CDR2 SMNVEV (reference sequence). Between the trimmed V and J ends, which lost 7 bases and 7 bases, there was a span of 11 bases. The CDR3 is 13 residues long.

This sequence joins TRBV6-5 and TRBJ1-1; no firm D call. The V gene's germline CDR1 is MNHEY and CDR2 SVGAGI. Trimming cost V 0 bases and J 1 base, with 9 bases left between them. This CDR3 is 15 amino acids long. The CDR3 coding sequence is TGTGCCAGCAGTTACTCCGGGCGGGGGAACACTGAAGCTTTCTTT. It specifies CASSYSGRGNTEAFF.

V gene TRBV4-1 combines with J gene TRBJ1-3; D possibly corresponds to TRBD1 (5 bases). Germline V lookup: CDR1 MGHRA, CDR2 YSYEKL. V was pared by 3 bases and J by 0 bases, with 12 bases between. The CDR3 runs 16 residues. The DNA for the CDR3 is TGCGCCAGCAGCCAGGGGGACTCCGTCTCTGGAAACACCATATATTTT. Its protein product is CASSQGDSVSGNTIYF.

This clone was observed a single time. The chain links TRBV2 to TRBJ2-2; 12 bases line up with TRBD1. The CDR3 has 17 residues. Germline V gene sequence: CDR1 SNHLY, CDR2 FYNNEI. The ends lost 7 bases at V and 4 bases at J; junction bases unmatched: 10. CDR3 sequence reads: CASTSGTGGAGTGELFF. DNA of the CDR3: TGTGCCAGCACCTCCGGGACAGGGGGCGCGGGCACCGGGGAGCTGTTTTTT.

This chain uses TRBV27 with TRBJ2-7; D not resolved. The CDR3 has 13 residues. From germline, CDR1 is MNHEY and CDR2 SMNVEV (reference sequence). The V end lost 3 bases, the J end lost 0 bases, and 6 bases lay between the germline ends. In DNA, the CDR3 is TGTGCCAGCAGTTTTGGGCACTCCTACGAGCAGTACTTC. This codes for CASSFGHSYEQYF.

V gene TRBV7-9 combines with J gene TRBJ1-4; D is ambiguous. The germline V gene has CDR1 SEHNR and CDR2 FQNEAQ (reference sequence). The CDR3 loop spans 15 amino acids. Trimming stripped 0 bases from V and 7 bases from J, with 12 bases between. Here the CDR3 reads CASSLARGRGEKLFF. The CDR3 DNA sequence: TGTGCCAGCAGCTTAGCGAGAGGGCGAGGTGAAAAACTGTTTTTT.

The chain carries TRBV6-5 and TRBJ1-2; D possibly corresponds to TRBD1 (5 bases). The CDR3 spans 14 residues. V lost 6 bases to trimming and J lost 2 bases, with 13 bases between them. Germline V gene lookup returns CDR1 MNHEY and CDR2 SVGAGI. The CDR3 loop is CASRQGPSNYGYTF. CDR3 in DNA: TGTGCCAGCAGGCAGGGCCCCTCGAACTATGGCTACACCTTC.

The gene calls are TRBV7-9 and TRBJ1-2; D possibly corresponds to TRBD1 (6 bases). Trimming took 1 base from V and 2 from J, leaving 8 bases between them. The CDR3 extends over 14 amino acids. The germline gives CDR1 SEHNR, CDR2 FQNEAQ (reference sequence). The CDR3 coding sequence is TGTGCCAGCAGCTTAGATGGGGGCAACTATGGCTACACCTTC. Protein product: CASSLDGGNYGYTF. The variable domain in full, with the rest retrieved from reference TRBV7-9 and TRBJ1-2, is DTGVSQNPRHKITKRGQNVTFRCDPISEHNRLYWYRQTLGQGPEFLTYFQNEAQLEKSRLLSDRFSAERPKGSFSTLEIQRTEQGDSAMYLCASSLDGGNYGYTFGSGTRLTVV.

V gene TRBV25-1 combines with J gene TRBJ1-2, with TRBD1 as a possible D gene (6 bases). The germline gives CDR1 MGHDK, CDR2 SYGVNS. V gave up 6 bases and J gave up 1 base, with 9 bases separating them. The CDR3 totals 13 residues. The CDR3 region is CASRRDNNYGYTF. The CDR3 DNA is TGTGCCAGCAGGAGGGACAATAACTATGGCTACACCTTC.

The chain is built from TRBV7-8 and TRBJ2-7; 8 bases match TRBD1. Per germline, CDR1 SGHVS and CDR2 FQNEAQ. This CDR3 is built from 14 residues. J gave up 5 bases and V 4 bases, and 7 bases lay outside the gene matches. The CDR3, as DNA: TGTGCCAGCAGCTCCAAAGCAGGGGGCCACGAGCAGTACTTC. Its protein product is CASSSKAGGHEQYF.

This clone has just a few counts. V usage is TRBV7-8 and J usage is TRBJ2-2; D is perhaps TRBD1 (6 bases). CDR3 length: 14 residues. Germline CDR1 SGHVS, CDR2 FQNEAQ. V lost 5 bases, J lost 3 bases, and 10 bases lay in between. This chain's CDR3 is CASSVNRDTGELFF. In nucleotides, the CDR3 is TGTGCCAGCAGCGTCAACAGGGACACCGGGGAGCTGTTTTTT. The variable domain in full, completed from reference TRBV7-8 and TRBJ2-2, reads GAGVSQSPRYKVAKRGQDVALRCDPISGHVSLFWYQQALGQGPEFLTYFQNEAQLDKSGLPSDRFFAERPEGSVSTLKIQRTQQEDSAVYLCASSVNRDTGELFFGEGSRLTVL.

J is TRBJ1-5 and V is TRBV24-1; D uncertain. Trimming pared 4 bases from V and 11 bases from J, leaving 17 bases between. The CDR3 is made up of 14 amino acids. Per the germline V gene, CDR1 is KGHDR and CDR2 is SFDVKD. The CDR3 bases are TGTGCCACCAGTGACTCCCGAGTAGGCGCAGCCCAGCATTTT. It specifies CATSDSRVGAAQHF.

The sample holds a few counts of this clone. CDR3 nucleotide sequence: TGTGCCAGCGGGGCCCTCAATTTCAATCAGCCCCAGCATTTT. It encodes CASGALNFNQPQHF. The chain carries TRBV2 and TRBJ1-5; D may be TRBD1 (5 bases). Germline V gives CDR1 SNHLY, CDR2 FYNNEI. Trimming took 8 bases from V and 3 from J, leaving 14 bases between them. This CDR3 spans 14 amino acids. The variable domain in full, with the rest retrieved from reference TRBV2 and TRBJ1-5, is EPEVTQTPSHQVTQMGQEVILRCVPISNHLYFYWYRQILGQKVEFLVSFYNNEISEKSEIFDDQFSVERPDGSNFTLKIRSTKLEDSAMYFCASGALNFNQPQHFGDGTRLSIL.